The TCR beta chain described here comes from a study of blood T cell repertoires in COVID-19. Across the study: The samples span acute and convalescent COVID-19 from the United States, Italy and Spain. T cells, B-cell-depleted T cells, or PBMCs supplied cDNA or gDNA.

The germline V gene encodes CDR1 PRHDT and CDR2 FYEKMQ (reference sequence). With V trimmed by 5 bases and J by 5 bases, 7 bases remained unmatched. The CDR3 is 14 residues long. Original processing notes: Using reference gene primer amplification, nucleated cell counts were estimated. This table comes from immunoSEQ multiplex PCR, and its TCRdb copy is limited to in-frame clones, with some not included. That table gives V, J and clone size, and the DNA gave D and trimming. The table has under 55,000 clones, 70% to 90% seen once. Sequencing used peripheral blood. The V call is TRBV13, the J call TRBJ2-5, with 8 bases fitting TRBD2. The clonotype originates from a human donor in a cohort sampled during active COVID-19. The CDR3: CASSGTGGQETQYF. The CDR3 nucleotides are TGTGCCAGCAGCGGAACGGGGGGGCAGGAGACCCAGTACTTC.